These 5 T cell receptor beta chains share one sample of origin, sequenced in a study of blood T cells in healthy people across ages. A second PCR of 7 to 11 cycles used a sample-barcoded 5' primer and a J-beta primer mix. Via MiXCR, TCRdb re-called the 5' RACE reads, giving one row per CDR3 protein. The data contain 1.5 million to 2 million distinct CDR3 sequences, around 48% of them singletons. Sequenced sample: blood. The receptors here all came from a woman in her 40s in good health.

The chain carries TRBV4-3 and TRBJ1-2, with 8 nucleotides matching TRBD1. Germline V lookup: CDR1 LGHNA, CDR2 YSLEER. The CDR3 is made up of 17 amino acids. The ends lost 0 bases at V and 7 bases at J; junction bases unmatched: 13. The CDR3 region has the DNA TGCGCCAGCAGCCAAGATGGTTTGTCCAGGGGGCTCCTTGGCTACACCTTC. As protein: CASSQDGLSRGLLGYTF.

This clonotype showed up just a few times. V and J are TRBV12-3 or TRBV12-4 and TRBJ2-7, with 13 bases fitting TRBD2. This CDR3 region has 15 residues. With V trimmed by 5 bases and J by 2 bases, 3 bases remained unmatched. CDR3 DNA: TGTGCCAGCAGTCGACTAGCGGGGGGCACCTACGAGCAGTACTTC. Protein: CASSRLAGGTYEQYF.

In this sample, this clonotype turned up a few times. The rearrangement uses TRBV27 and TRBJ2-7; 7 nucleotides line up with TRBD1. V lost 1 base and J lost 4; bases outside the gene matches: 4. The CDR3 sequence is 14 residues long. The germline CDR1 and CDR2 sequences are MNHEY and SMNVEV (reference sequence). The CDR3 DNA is TGTGCCAGCAGTTTATTAGACAGGGTTTACGAGCAGTACTTC. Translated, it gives CASSLLDRVYEQYF.

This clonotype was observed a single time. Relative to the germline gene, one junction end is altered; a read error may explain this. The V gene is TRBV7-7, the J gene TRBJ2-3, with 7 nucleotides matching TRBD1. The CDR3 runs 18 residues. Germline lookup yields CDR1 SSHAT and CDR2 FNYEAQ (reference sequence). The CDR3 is CASSASLLQGPSTDTQYF. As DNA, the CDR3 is TGTGCTAGCAGCGCGTCCTTACTACAGGGGCCTAGCACAGATACGCAGTATTTT.

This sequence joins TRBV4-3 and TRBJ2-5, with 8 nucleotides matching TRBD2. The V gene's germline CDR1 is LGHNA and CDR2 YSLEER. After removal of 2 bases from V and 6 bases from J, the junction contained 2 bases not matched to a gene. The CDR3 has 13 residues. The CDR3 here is CASSQSGGKTQYF. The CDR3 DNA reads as TGCGCCAGCAGCCAATCGGGGGGGAAGACCCAGTACTTC.